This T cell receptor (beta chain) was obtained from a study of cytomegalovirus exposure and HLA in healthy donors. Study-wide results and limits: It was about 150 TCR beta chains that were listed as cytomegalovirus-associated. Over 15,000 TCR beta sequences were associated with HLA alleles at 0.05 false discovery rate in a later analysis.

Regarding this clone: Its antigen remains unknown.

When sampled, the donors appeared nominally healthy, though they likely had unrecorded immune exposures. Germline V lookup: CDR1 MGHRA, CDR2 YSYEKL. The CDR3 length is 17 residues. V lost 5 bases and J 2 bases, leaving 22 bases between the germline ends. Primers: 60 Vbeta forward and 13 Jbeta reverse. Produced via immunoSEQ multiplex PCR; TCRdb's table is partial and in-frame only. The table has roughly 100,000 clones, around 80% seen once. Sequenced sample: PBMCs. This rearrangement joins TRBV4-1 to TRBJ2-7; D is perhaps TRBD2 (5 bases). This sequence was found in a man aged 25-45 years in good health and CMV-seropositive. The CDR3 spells CASSKGGGPLSTYEQYF. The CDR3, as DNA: TGCGCCAGCAGCAAAGGAGGAGGACCCCTCTCAACCTACGAGCAGTACTTC.